This T cell receptor (beta chain) was sequenced during a study of blood T cell repertoires in COVID-19. For the study at large: Researchers got acute and convalescent COVID-19 samples from the United States, Italy and Spain.

V was cut by 4 bases and J by 5 bases, with 17 bases left in between. Germline V gene data show CDR1 as MDHEN and CDR2 as SYDVKM. This CDR3 has 16 amino acids. The method was immunoSEQ multiplex PCR; TCRdb's version includes in-frame clones alone and lacks a portion of them. This table has about 84,000 clones, over 70% appearing once. Material for sequencing was peripheral blood. This sequence joins TRBV28 and TRBJ1-4; no clear D. This TCR was sampled from an older man with active or convalescent COVID-19. CDR3 in amino acids: CASSSGAIHYNEKLFF. The CDR3 DNA reads as TGTGCCAGCAGTTCGGGTGCCATTCACTACAATGAAAAACTGTTTTTT.